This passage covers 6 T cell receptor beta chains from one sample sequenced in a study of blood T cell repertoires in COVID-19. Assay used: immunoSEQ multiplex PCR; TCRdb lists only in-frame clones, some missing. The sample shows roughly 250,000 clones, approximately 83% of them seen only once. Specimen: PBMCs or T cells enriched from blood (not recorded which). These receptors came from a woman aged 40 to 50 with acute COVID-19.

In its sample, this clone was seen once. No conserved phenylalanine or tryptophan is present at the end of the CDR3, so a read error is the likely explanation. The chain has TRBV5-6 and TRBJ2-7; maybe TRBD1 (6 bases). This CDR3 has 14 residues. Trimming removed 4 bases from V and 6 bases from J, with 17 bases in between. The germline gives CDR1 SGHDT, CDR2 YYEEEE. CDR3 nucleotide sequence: TGTGCCAGCAGCACCGTGCAGGGGTCGGGCGAGCAGTACTCC. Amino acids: CASSTVQGSGEQYS.

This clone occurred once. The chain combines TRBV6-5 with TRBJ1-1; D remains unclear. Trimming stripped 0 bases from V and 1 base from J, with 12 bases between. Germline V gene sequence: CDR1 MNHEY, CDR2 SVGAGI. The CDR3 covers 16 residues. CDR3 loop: CASSYSINGENTEAFF. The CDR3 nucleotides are TGTGCCAGCAGTTACTCGATAAACGGGGAGAACACTGAAGCTTTCTTT.

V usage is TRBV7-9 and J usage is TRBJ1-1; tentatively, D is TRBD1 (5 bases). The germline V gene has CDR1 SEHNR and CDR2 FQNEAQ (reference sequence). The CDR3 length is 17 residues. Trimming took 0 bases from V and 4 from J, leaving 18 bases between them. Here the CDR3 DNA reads TGTGCCAGCAGCTTAGCAGGAGGGGTGGATCGGACCACTGAAGCTTTCTTT. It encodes CASSLAGGVDRTTEAFF.

The CDR3 DNA reads TGTGCCAGCAGCGGACAGGGATTGAACACTGAAGCTTTCTTT. Translating gives CASSGQGLNTEAFF. V usage is TRBV7-9 and J usage is TRBJ1-1; 8 positions match TRBD1. Germline CDR1 is SEHNR and CDR2 is FQNEAQ (reference sequence). With 5 bases clipped from V and 0 bases from J, the junction kept 2 bases outside the gene matches. CDR3 length: 14 amino acids.

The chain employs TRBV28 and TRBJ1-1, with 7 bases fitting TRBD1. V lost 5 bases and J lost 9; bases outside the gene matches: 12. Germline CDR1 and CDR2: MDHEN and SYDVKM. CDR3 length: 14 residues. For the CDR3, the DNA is TGTGCCAGCAGTATTAACCTGGGACAGCTAAAAGCTTTCTTT. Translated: CASSINLGQLKAFF.

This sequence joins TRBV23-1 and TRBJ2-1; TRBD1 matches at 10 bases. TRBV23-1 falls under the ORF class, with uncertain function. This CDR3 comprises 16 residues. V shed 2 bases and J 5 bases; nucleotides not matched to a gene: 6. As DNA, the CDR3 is TGCGCCAGCAGTCAACCCGGGACAGGGGACGACAATGAGCAGTTCTTC. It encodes CASSQPGTGDDNEQFF.